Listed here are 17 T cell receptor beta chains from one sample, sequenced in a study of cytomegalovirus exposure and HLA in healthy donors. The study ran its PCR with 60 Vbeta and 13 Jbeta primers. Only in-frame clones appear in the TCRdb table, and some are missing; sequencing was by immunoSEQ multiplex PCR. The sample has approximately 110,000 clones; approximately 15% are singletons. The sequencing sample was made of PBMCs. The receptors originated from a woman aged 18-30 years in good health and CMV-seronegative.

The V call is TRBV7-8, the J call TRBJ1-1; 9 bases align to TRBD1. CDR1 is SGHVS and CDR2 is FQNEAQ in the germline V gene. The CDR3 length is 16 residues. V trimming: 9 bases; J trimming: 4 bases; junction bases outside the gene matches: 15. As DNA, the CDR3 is TGTGCCAGTCAGCTTAAAGGTGGACAGGGGTTCACTGAAGCTTTCTTT. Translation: CASQLKGGQGFTEAFF.

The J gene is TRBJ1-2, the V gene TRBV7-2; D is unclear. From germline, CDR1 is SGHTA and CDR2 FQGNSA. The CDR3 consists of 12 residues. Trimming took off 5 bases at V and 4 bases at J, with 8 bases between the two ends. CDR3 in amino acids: CASSASLYGYTF. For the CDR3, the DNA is TGTGCCAGCAGCGCTAGTCTCTATGGCTACACCTTC.

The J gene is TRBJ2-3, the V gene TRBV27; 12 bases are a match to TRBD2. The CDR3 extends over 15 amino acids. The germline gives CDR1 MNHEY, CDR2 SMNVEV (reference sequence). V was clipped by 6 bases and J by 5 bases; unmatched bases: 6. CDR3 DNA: TGTGCCAGCAGGGGCCTAGCGGGGGGGGGAGATACGCAGTATTTT. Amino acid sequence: CASRGLAGGGDTQYF.

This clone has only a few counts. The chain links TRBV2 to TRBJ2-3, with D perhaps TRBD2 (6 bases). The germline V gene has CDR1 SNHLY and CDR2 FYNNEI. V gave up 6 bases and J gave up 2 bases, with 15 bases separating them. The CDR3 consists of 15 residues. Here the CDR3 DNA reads TGTGCCAGCAGGCCCTTGGACTATTTCACAGATACGCAGTATTTT. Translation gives CASRPLDYFTDTQYF.

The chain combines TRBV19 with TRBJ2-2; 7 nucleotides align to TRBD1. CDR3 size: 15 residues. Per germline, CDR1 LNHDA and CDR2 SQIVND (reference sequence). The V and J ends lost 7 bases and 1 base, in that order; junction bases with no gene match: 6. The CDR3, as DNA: TGTGCCAGTACCACTCGGACAGGGAACACCGGGGAGCTGTTTTTT. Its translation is CASTTRTGNTGELFF.

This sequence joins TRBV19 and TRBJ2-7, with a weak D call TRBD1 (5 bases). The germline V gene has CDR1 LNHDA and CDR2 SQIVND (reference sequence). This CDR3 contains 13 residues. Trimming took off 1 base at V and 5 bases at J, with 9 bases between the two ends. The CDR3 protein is CASSIVPRDEQYF. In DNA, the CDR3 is TGTGCCAGTAGTATAGTCCCCAGGGACGAGCAGTACTTC.

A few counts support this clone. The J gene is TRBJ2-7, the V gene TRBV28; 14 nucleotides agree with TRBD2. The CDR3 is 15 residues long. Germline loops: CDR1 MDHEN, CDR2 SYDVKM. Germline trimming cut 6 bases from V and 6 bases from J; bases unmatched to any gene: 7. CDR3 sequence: CASSPSGLAGGEQYF. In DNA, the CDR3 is TGTGCCAGCAGCCCCTCCGGACTAGCGGGAGGCGAGCAGTACTTC. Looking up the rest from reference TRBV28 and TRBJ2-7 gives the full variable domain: DVKVTQSSRYLVKRTGEKVFLECVQDMDHENMFWYRQDPGLGLRLIYFSYDVKMKEKGDIPEGYSVSREKKERFSLILESASTNQTSMYLCASSPSGLAGGEQYFGPGTRLTVT.

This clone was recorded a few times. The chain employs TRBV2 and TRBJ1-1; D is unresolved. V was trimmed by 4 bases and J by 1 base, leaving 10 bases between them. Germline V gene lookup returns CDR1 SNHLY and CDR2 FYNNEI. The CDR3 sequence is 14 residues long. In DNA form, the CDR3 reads TGTGCCAGCAGTGTGCAGGCGAGGAACACTGAAGCTTTCTTT. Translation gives CASSVQARNTEAFF.

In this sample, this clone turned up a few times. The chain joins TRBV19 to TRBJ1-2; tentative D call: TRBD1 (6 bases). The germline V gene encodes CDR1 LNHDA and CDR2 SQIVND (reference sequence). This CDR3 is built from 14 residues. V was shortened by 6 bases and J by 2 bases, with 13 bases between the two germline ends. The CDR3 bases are TGTGCCAGTAGCCCGATCGACAGGAACTATGGCTACACCTTC. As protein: CASSPIDRNYGYTF. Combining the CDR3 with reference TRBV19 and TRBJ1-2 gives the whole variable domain DGGITQSPKYLFRKEGQNVTLSCEQNLNHDAMYWYRQDPGQGLRLIYYSQIVNDFQKGDIAEGYSVSREKKESFPLTVTSAQKNPTAFYLCASSPIDRNYGYTFGSGTRLTVV.

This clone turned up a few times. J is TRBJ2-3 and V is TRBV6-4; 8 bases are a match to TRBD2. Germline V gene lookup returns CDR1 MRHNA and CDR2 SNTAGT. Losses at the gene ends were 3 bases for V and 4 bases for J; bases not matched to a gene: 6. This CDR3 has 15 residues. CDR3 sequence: CASSEGSGSSDTQYF. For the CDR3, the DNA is TGTGCCAGCAGTGAGGGGAGCGGGAGCTCAGATACGCAGTATTTT.

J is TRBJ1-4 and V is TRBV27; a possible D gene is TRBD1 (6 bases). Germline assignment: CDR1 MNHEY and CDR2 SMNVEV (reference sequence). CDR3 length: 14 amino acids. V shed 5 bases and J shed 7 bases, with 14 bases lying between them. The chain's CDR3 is CASSPLAGAEKLFF. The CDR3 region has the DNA TGTGCCAGCAGTCCGTTGGCAGGGGCTGAAAAACTGTTTTTT.

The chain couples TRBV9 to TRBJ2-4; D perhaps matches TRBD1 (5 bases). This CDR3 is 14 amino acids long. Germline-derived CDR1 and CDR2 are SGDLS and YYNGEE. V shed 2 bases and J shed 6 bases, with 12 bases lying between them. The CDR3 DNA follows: TGTGCCAGCAGCGTCGGAAGGCAGGGAAACATTCAGTACTTC. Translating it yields CASSVGRQGNIQYF.

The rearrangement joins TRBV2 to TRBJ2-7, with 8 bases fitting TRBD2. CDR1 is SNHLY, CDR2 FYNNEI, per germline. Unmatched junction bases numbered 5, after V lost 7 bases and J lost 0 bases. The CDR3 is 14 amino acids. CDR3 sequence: CASIPLAASYEQYF. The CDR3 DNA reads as TGTGCCAGCATTCCACTAGCGGCCTCCTACGAGCAGTACTTC. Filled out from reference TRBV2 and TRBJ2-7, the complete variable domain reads EPEVTQTPSHQVTQMGQEVILRCVPISNHLYFYWYRQILGQKVEFLVSFYNNEISEKSEIFDDQFSVERPDGSNFTLKIRSTKLEDSAMYFCASIPLAASYEQYFGPGTRLTVT.

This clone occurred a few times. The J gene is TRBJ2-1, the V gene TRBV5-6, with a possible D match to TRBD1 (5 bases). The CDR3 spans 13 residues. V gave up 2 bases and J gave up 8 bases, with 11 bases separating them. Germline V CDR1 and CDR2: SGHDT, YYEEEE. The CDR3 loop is CASSFPRADEQFF. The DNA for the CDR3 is TGTGCCAGCAGCTTTCCCAGGGCCGATGAGCAGTTCTTC.

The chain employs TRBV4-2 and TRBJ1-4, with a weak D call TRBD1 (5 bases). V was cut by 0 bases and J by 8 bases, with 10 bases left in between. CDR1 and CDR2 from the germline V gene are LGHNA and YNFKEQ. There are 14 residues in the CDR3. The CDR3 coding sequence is TGTGCCAGCAGCCAAGATCAGGGAAGGGAAAAACTGTTTTTT. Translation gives CASSQDQGREKLFF.

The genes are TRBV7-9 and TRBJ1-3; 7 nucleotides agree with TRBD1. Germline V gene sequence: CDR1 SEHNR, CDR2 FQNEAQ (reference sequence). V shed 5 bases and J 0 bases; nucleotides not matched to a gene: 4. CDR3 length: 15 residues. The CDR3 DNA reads TGTGCCAGCAGCGAGACAGGGTCCTCTGGAAACACCATATATTTT. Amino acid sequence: CASSETGSSGNTIYF.

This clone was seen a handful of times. The DNA for the CDR3 is TGTGCCAGCACCACCCCCCAGACTAGCTACGAGCAGTACTTC. It specifies CASTTPQTSYEQYF. This chain connects TRBV2 to TRBJ2-7; possibly TRBD2 for D (6 bases). This CDR3 has 14 amino acids. Germline V CDR1 and CDR2: SNHLY, FYNNEI. Deletions cut 7 bases from V and 3 bases from J, with 16 bases between.